Following are 18 T cell receptor beta chains from one sample sequenced in a study of response to subunit inactivated influenza vaccine. TCRdb redid the calling of the RT-PCR reads with MiXCR, one entry per CDR3 protein. This repertoire shows 150,000 to 200,000 distinct CDR3 sequences, approximately 12% found once; its top ten account for 25% to 30%. The same sample was also studied in work on T cells expressing NK-cell markers. As that report states: 5'RACE template switching with UMIs generated TCR beta cDNA.

Material: CD8+ T cells sorted from PBMCs, obtained approximately 12 days after vaccination. The origin of the receptors is a man aged 45-65 years who received an inactivated influenza vaccine.

A few counts support this clonotype. V and J are TRBV7-9 and TRBJ2-5; perhaps TRBD1 as D (5 bases). V lost 1 base and J 4 bases, leaving 10 bases between the germline ends. The length of the CDR3 is 14 residues. Per germline, CDR1 SEHNR and CDR2 FQNEAQ (reference sequence). The CDR3 loop is CASSLEGHGETQYF. CDR3 nucleotides: TGTGCCAGCAGCTTAGAAGGACACGGAGAGACCCAGTACTTC.

At least ten counts were recorded for this clonotype. The chain joins TRBV7-8 to TRBJ2-7; 7 nucleotides align to TRBD2. This CDR3 is built from 14 residues. Per germline, CDR1 SGHVS and CDR2 FQNEAQ. Unmatched junction bases numbered 8, after V lost 5 bases and J lost 4 bases. The CDR3 region has the DNA TGTGCCAGCAGCCCGGTCATCGGGAGGTACGAGCAGTACTTC. Amino acid sequence: CASSPVIGRYEQYF.

This clonotype came up a few times. The chain employs TRBV2 and TRBJ2-3; 10 nucleotides match TRBD1. CDR1 is SNHLY and CDR2 is FYNNEI in the germline V gene. The CDR3 sequence is 16 residues long. V gave up 3 bases and J gave up 6 bases; unmatched junction bases: 9. For the CDR3, the DNA is TGTGCCAGCAGTGAGCGGGACAGGGGAAGTCGGGATACGCAGTATTTT. This sequence encodes CASSERDRGSRDTQYF.

V is TRBV4-1 and J is TRBJ2-7, with TRBD1 identical over 9 bases. Trimming removed 6 bases from V and 10 bases from J; junction bases left unmatched: 10. The CDR3 is 13 amino acids. Germline CDR1 and CDR2: MGHRA and YSYEKL. The CDR3 spells CASSPTAGQGQYF. CDR3 DNA: TGCGCCAGCAGTCCCACGGCGGGACAGGGACAGTACTTC.

The J gene is TRBJ2-1, the V gene TRBV29-1, with TRBD1 matching 10 bases. The CDR3 totals 12 residues. V dropped 6 bases and J dropped 10; count of bases not matched to a gene: 6. Germline V CDR1 and CDR2: SQVTM, ANQGSEA. This CDR3 reads CSVKTGGDEQFF. The CDR3 nucleotides read TGCAGCGTCAAGACAGGGGGCGACGAGCAGTTCTTC.

This clonotype occurred a few times. V is TRBV4-3 and J is TRBJ2-5; 7 bases agree with TRBD2. J gave up 4 bases and V 4 bases, and 9 bases lay outside the gene matches. The germline V gene encodes CDR1 LGHNA and CDR2 YSLEER. The CDR3 is 15 residues long. CDR3 sequence (DNA): TGCGCCAGCAGCCTGACCATGGGGGGGTTAGAGACCCAGTACTTC. Amino acid sequence: CASSLTMGGLETQYF.

The chain has TRBV6-5 and TRBJ1-1; D is ambiguous. CDR1 is MNHEY and CDR2 is SVGAGI in the germline V gene. V was pared by 2 bases and J by 2 bases, with 15 bases between. The CDR3 is 16 amino acids. This chain's CDR3 is CASSYLLRTENTEAFF. As DNA, the CDR3 is TGTGCCAGCAGTTACCTCCTCCGAACGGAAAACACTGAAGCTTTCTTT.

This rearrangement joins TRBV19 to TRBJ2-6; the D gene is possibly TRBD1 (6 bases). The germline V and J ends were trimmed by 4 bases and 0 bases, with 16 bases remaining between them. Germline assignment: CDR1 LNHDA and CDR2 SQIVND (reference sequence). The CDR3 consists of 18 residues. CDR3 in DNA: TGTGCCAGTAGTAGAGGGACACTTGATGGCTCTGGGGCCAACGTCCTGACTTTC. Its translation: CASSRGTLDGSGANVLTF.

This clonotype was detected only a few times. The chain couples TRBV6-5 to TRBJ2-7, with 11 bases lining up with TRBD1. Germline trimming cut 0 bases from V and 3 bases from J; bases unmatched to any gene: 7. Germline values: CDR1 MNHEY, CDR2 SVGAGI. This CDR3 spans 17 amino acids. This chain's CDR3 is CASSYSDPGTGGYEQYF. CDR3 DNA: TGTGCCAGCAGTTACTCCGACCCCGGGACAGGGGGCTACGAGCAGTACTTC.

This clonotype was seen more than once but under ten times. The rearrangement uses TRBV6-1 and TRBJ1-2; TRBD1 agrees at 7 bases. There are 15 residues in the CDR3. Germline CDR1 and CDR2: MNHNS and SASEGT. The V gene end was trimmed by 7 bases and the J gene end by 7 bases; junction bases not matched to a gene: 15. CDR3 loop: CASTLSSGGGGGYTF. The CDR3 DNA reads TGTGCCAGCACCCTCTCATCCGGAGGGGGCGGTGGCTACACCTTC.

This clonotype has a count of ten or more. The gene calls are TRBV5-1 and TRBJ2-1; D perhaps matches TRBD2 (6 bases). V gave up 4 bases and J gave up 7 bases, with 12 bases separating them. The CDR3 is made up of 13 amino acids. Germline-derived CDR1 and CDR2 are SGHRS and YFSETQ. The CDR3 reads CASSPLGRNEQFF. In DNA, the CDR3 is TGCGCCAGCAGCCCTTTGGGGAGGAATGAGCAGTTCTTC.

The sample holds a few counts of this clonotype. The CDR3 region has the DNA TGTGCCAGCAGTTTTTCCGTGTACCAAGAGACCCAGTACTTC. Translation: CASSFSVYQETQYF. V is TRBV12-3 or TRBV12-4 and J is TRBJ2-5, with unresolved D. Deletions cut 3 bases from V and 0 bases from J, with 8 bases between. The length of the CDR3 is 14 residues.

The chain links TRBV3-1 to TRBJ2-7, with 7 bases matching TRBD1. Losses at the gene ends were 5 bases for V and 2 bases for J; bases not matched to a gene: 6. The CDR3 spans 14 residues. The germline CDR1 and CDR2 sequences are LGHDT and YNNKEL (reference sequence). The CDR3 here is CASSYRGPTYEQYF. The CDR3 DNA reads as TGTGCCAGCAGCTACAGGGGACCTACCTACGAGCAGTACTTC.

The sample holds many counts of this clonotype. The rearrangement links TRBV5-6 to TRBJ2-1, with 13 bases that match TRBD2. The CDR3 sequence is 15 residues long. From germline, CDR1 is SGHDT and CDR2 YYEEEE. V was clipped by 2 bases and J by 9 bases; unmatched bases: 5. The CDR3 sequence: CASSFGLAGVSEQFF. CDR3 nucleotides: TGTGCCAGCAGCTTTGGACTAGCGGGGGTCAGTGAGCAGTTCTTC.

This clonotype has more than one count but fewer than ten. This rearrangement joins TRBV28 to TRBJ1-5; 8 nucleotides align to TRBD1. From germline, CDR1 is MDHEN and CDR2 SYDVKM. V was clipped by 5 bases and J by 1 base; unmatched bases: 7. The CDR3 has 16 amino acids. The CDR3 nucleotides read TGTGCCAGCAGTCCAATGACAGGGGTAAGCAATCAGCCCCAGCATTTT. It codes for CASSPMTGVSNQPQHF.

This clonotype was found many times. The chain uses TRBV29-1 and TRBJ2-1, with D unclear. The length of the CDR3 is 12 residues. The V end was cut by 4 bases, the J end by 7 bases, with 11 bases between. Per germline, CDR1 SQVTM and CDR2 ANQGSEA. For the CDR3, the DNA is TGCAGCGTTGTTTGGTCTTGGAATGAGCAGTTCTTC. Encoded protein: CSVVWSWNEQFF.

This clonotype was seen more than once but under ten times. The J gene is TRBJ2-2, the V gene TRBV9; no clear D. The ends were cut back, 3 bases at V and 7 bases at J, with 7 bases in the middle. CDR1 is SGDLS and CDR2 is YYNGEE in the germline V gene. There are 12 residues in the CDR3. CDR3 coding DNA: TGTGCCAGCAGCGGGCCCGTCGGGGAGCTGTTTTTT. It is translated as CASSGPVGELFF.

The J gene is TRBJ1-1, the V gene TRBV27; no firm D call. Germline CDR1 and CDR2: MNHEY and SMNVEV (reference sequence). This CDR3 is 14 amino acids long. Trimming took 3 bases from V and 3 from J, leaving 11 bases between them. DNA of the CDR3: TGTGCCAGCAGTTTTAGCCGATCGGACACTGAAGCTTTCTTT. Translating it yields CASSFSRSDTEAFF.